These 6 T cell receptor beta chains came from one sample sequenced in a study of T cell repertoires in cytomegalovirus infection. MiXCR, run by TCRdb on the reads, gives a single entry per CDR3 protein. The sample carries roughly 68,000 distinct CDR3 sequences, approximately 22% recorded once. These receptors' antigens are unknown. Sequencing was done on a sample of PBMCs, sequenced either directly or after in vitro stimulation (not recorded which). These receptors originate from a human donor in good health (CMV status not recorded). Some clones in this sample may be carry-over from other donors' samples.

The chain recombines TRBV7-9 with TRBJ2-3; TRBD1 might be the D (5 bases). V shed 1 base and J shed 3 bases, with 11 bases lying between them. Germline V lookup: CDR1 SEHNR, CDR2 FQNEAQ (reference sequence). The CDR3 sequence is 15 residues long. CDR3 amino acids: CASSLESRATDTQYF. The CDR3 region has the DNA TGTGCCAGCAGCTTAGAGTCCAGGGCAACAGATACGCAGTATTTT.

This clonotype has just a few counts. The chain carries TRBV7-6 and TRBJ2-1; 8 nucleotides match TRBD2. The germline V gene encodes CDR1 SGHVS and CDR2 FNYEAQ. J gave up 8 bases and V 1 base, and 10 bases lay outside the gene matches. This CDR3 spans 16 amino acids. The CDR3 nucleotides read TGTGCCAGCAGCTTAGGCTCTAGCGGGCCGTGGGATGAGCAGTTCTTC. Translated: CASSLGSSGPWDEQFF. The complete variable domain, with remaining parts taken from reference TRBV7-6 and TRBJ2-1, reads GAGVSQSPRYKVTKRGQDVALRCDPISGHVSLYWYRQALGQGPEFLTYFNYEAQQDKSGLPNDRFSAERPEGSISTLTIQRTEQRDSAMYRCASSLGSSGPWDEQFFGPGTRLTVL.

This clonotype was counted only a few times. V usage is TRBV15 and J usage is TRBJ1-1, with no clear D. The CDR3 length is 13 residues. CDR1 and CDR2 from the germline V gene are LNHNV and YYDKDF (reference sequence). With 1 base removed from V and 0 bases from J, the gap between germline ends came to 3 bases. CDR3 region: CATSRGMNTEAFF. CDR3 coding DNA: TGTGCCACCAGCAGAGGCATGAACACTGAAGCTTTCTTT.

The rearrangement links TRBV7-9 to TRBJ2-1; 14 bases line up with TRBD2. Germline CDR1 SEHNR, CDR2 FQNEAQ (reference sequence). V was pared by 7 bases and J by 5 bases, with 16 bases of the junction left unmatched. The CDR3 consists of 19 residues. In DNA, the CDR3 is TGTGCCAGCATCAATAGAGTTGGGACTAGCGGGAGCGATCACAATGAGCAGTTCTTC. Encoded protein: CASINRVGTSGSDHNEQFF. The full variable domain, with the rest looked up from reference TRBV7-9 and TRBJ2-1, is DTGVSQNPRHKITKRGQNVTFRCDPISEHNRLYWYRQTLGQGPEFLTYFQNEAQLEKSRLLSDRFSAERPKGSFSTLEIQRTEQGDSAMYLCASINRVGTSGSDHNEQFFGPGTRLTVL.

The chain joins TRBV12-3 or TRBV12-4 to TRBJ2-7, with a tentative D call TRBD2 (6 bases). Trimming left V 8 bases short and J 4 bases short, with 21 bases between. The CDR3 contains 15 residues. CDR3 region: CASSSAREKLYEQYF. Written as DNA, the CDR3 is TGTGCCAGCTCTTCCGCTCGGGAGAAACTTTACGAGCAGTACTTC.

V is TRBV5-4 and J is TRBJ2-1; tentatively, D is TRBD2 (5 bases). Trimming cost V 7 bases and J 8 bases, with 10 bases left between them. Germline V lookup: CDR1 SGHNT, CDR2 YYREEE (reference sequence). The CDR3 covers 11 residues. The CDR3 region is CASGVGDEQFF. In DNA form, the CDR3 reads TGTGCCAGCGGGGTCGGGGATGAGCAGTTCTTC.